Shown below are 13 T cell receptor beta chains from a single sample sequenced in a study of glioma-infiltrating T cells. The iRepertoire nested amplicon-rescue multiplex PCR amplified TCR alpha and beta CDR3s from RNA. TCRdb fed the multiplex PCR reads into MiXCR, producing one record per CDR3 protein. The sample includes about 89,000 distinct CDR3 sequences, 20% to 25% seen only once; the top ten take 5.5% to 7.5%. The material sequenced was glioma tissue, nonneoplastic brain tissue, or PBMCs (not recorded which). These receptors were obtained from a human donor with low-grade glioma or glioblastoma, undergoing nonglioma brain surgery, or in good health (not recorded which).

This clonotype was counted many times. The V and J genes are TRBV6-1 and TRBJ2-1; 11 nucleotides match TRBD2. The CDR3 is 15 amino acids. The germline gives CDR1 MNHNS, CDR2 SASEGT. Trimming removed 6 bases from V and 7 bases from J; junction bases left unmatched: 8. The CDR3 region has the DNA TGTGCCAGCAGGCTCCCCGGGACTAGCGGAAATGAGCAGTTCTTC. This gives the protein CASRLPGTSGNEQFF.

CDR3 nucleotide sequence: TGTGCCAGTAGTATACAGGCCAGCACAGATACGCAGTATTTT. The encoded protein is CASSIQASTDTQYF. This chain links TRBV19 with TRBJ2-3; no reliable D call. CDR3 length: 14 residues. In germline, CDR1 is LNHDA, CDR2 SQIVND (reference sequence). Trimming stripped 2 bases from V and 0 bases from J, with 6 bases between.

This clonotype was recorded many times. The chain carries TRBV27 and TRBJ2-5, with 10 nucleotides matching TRBD2. The trim removed 6 bases at V and 2 bases at J, leaving 3 bases unmatched. In germline, CDR1 is MNHEY, CDR2 SMNVEV (reference sequence). The CDR3 is 14 residues long. Here the CDR3 reads CASSLAGDQETQYF. The CDR3 nucleotides read TGTGCCAGCAGCCTAGCGGGGGATCAAGAGACCCAGTACTTC.

As for this clonotype: With a much larger clone just one base away, this may be a read error. The V gene is TRBV14, the J gene TRBJ2-1; D unclear. This CDR3 is 11 amino acids long. Trimming took 5 bases from V and 12 from J, leaving 11 bases between them. The V gene's germline CDR1 is SGHDN and CDR2 FVKESK. The CDR3 coding sequence is TGTGCCAGCAGCACCACGTATGGGCAGTTCTTC. Translating it yields CASSTTYGQFF. The full variable domain, completed using reference TRBV14 and TRBJ2-1, is EAGVTQFPSHSVIEKGQTVTLRCDPISGHDNLYWYRRVMGKEIKFLLHFVKESKQDESGMPNNRFLAERTGGTYSTLKVQPAELEDSGVYFCASSTTYGQFFGPGTRLTVL.

This clonotype was seen at least ten times. The J gene is TRBJ2-5, the V gene TRBV7-6; no definite D call. The CDR3 loop spans 12 amino acids. Trimming took off 4 bases at V and 7 bases at J, with 10 bases between the two ends. CDR1 is SGHVS and CDR2 is FNYEAQ in the germline V gene. CDR3 nucleotides: TGTGCCAGCAGCTCCGGGCTGGGGACCCAGTACTTC. Translated, it gives CASSSGLGTQYF.

This clonotype came up many times. The J gene is TRBJ1-1, the V gene TRBV18, with D perhaps matching TRBD1 (6 bases). V was shortened by 6 bases and J by 1 base, with 12 bases between the two germline ends. Germline-derived CDR1 and CDR2 are KGHSH and LQKENI. The CDR3 consists of 14 residues. CDR3 sequence reads: CASSVRGWNTEAFF. CDR3 DNA sequence: TGTGCCAGCTCGGTCAGGGGCTGGAACACTGAAGCTTTCTTT.

The chain joins TRBV6-6 to TRBJ1-5; D may be TRBD1 (6 bases). CDR1 is MNHNY, CDR2 SVGAGI, per germline (reference sequence). Trimming shortened V by 6 bases and J by 3 bases, and 12 bases separated the two germline ends. The CDR3 has 14 amino acids. CDR3 DNA: TGTGCCAGCAGCCTCGGACAGCCCAATCAGCCCCAGCATTTT. Encoded protein: CASSLGQPNQPQHF.

Remarks on this clonotype: A clone one base away is much larger, so this may be a read error. The chain joins TRBV4-1 to TRBJ1-2; tentatively, D is TRBD1 (6 bases). Per germline, CDR1 MGHRA and CDR2 YSYEKL. The CDR3 extends over 15 amino acids. CDR3 coding DNA: TGCGCCAGCAGCCCCGGCCTGGTGGGGACAAAGCGCGACAACTTC. This gives the protein CASSPGLVGTKRDNF.

This clonotype was counted ten times or more. V usage is TRBV2 and J usage is TRBJ1-1; a weak D match, TRBD1 (5 bases). The CDR3 runs to 14 residues. V was pared by 7 bases and J by 2 bases, with 14 bases between. In germline, CDR1 is SNHLY, CDR2 FYNNEI. The CDR3 DNA reads as TGTGCCAGCAATCAACGGGGCAAAAACACTGAAGCTTTCTTT. Residues: CASNQRGKNTEAFF.

This clonotype was seen at least ten times. The CDR3 is CASSSGSTNSPLHF. The CDR3 region has the DNA TGCGCCAGCAGCTCGGGCTCCACTAATTCACCCCTCCACTTT. This sequence joins TRBV5-1 and TRBJ1-6, with no clear D. The germline CDR1 and CDR2 sequences are SGHRS and YFSETQ. V lost 3 bases and J lost 6, with 10 bases in between. The CDR3 totals 14 residues.

V and J are TRBV11-2 and TRBJ2-3, with TRBD1 as a possible D gene (5 bases). The CDR3 runs 16 residues. The V end was cut by 5 bases, the J end by 1 base, with 16 bases between. CDR1 and CDR2 from the germline V gene are SGHAT and FQNNGV. Here the CDR3 DNA reads TGTGCCAGCAGCCTAAGACAGAGCCATGGCACAGATACGCAGTATTTT. The encoded protein is CASSLRQSHGTDTQYF.

A word on this clonotype: It is likely a read error, because the conserved phenylalanine at the end of the CDR3 is missing. The chain employs TRBV15 and TRBJ2-5; 10 bases agree with TRBD1. The CDR3 totals 16 residues. Germline lookup yields CDR1 LNHNV and CDR2 YYDKDF (reference sequence). Trimming took 2 bases from V and 5 from J; bases not matched to a gene: 8. For the CDR3, the DNA is TGTGCCACCAGCAGATCGGACAGGGGGATCCATGAGACCCAGTACCTC. It yields the protein CATSRSDRGIHETQYL.

Ten or more counts support this clonotype. This chain joins TRBV2 and TRBJ2-5; D remains unclear. The CDR3 has 10 amino acids. V was pared by 4 bases and J by 7 bases, with 4 bases between. Germline V lookup: CDR1 SNHLY, CDR2 FYNNEI. CDR3 sequence: CASSVGTQYF. The CDR3 nucleotides are TGTGCCAGCAGTGTTGGGACCCAGTACTTC.